Listed below are T cell receptor beta chains from one sample, sequenced in a study of technical replicates of blood from several donors. This table comes from immunoSEQ multiplex PCR, and its TCRdb copy is limited to in-frame clones, with some not included. The sample has around 84,000 clones, around nine tenths seen once. The sample consisted of T cells isolated from PBMCs. These receptors all stem from a human donor in good health. Both conserved end residues are part of each CDR3. A D gene is named only where the DNA matches it firmly. Part of the rows lack a size; the others show once, few, many or a class for expanded clones.

D: -
size: -
J: TRBJ1-4
V: TRBV7-6
CDR3: CASSLGTVNEKLFF
DNA: TGTGCCAGCAGCTTAGGGACAGTTAATGAAAAACTGTTTTTT

D: TRBD1
size: -
J: TRBJ1-4
V: TRBV5-1
CDR3: CASSFTGQNEKLFF
DNA: TGCGCCAGCAGCTTCACGGGACAGAATGAAAAACTGTTTTTT

D: -
size: -
J: TRBJ2-5
V: TRBV6-1
CDR3: CASSVRLAPGRETQYF
DNA: TGTGCCAGCAGTGTTCGACTTGCCCCCGGTCGGGAGACCCAGTACTTC

D: TRBD1
size: -
J: TRBJ2-3
V: TRBV13
CDR3: CASNSLGRTGGTDTQYF
DNA: TGTGCCAGCAACAGCTTGGGACGGACAGGGGGAACAGATACGCAGTATTTT

D: -
size: -
J: TRBJ2-7
V: TRBV6-5
CDR3: CASSYSGGPYEQYF
DNA: TGTGCCAGCAGTTACTCAGGCGGCCCCTACGAGCAGTACTTC

D: -
size: -
J: TRBJ1-6
V: TRBV30
CDR3: CAWSLQGVHNSPLHF
DNA: TGTGCCTGGAGTTTACAGGGTGTCCATAATTCACCCCTCCACTTT

D: TRBD1
size: -
J: TRBJ1-2
V: TRBV27
CDR3: CASSLSRTGYSSYGYTF
DNA: TGTGCCAGCAGTTTATCGCGGACAGGCTACTCGAGCTATGGCTACACCTTC

D: -
size: -
J: TRBJ2-7
V: TRBV7-2
CDR3: CASSLLALSYEQYF
DNA: TGTGCCAGCAGCTTACTAGCCCTCTCCTACGAGCAGTACTTC

D: -
size: -
J: TRBJ2-7
V: TRBV14
CDR3: CASSHIGYEQYF
DNA: TGTGCCAGCAGCCACATCGGCTACGAGCAGTACTTC

D: -
size: -
J: TRBJ1-2
V: TRBV13
CDR3: CASSLGQHGYTF
DNA: TGTGCCAGCAGTCTCGGACAACACGGCTACACCTTC

D: -
size: -
J: TRBJ2-3
V: TRBV21-1
CDR3: CASSIGCGTSGTDTQYF
DNA: TGTGCCAGCAGCATAGGGTGCGGAACTAGCGGCACAGATACGCAGTATTTT

D: TRBD2
size: -
J: TRBJ2-5
V: TRBV5-1
CDR3: CASSLEETSVQETQYF
DNA: TGCGCCAGCAGCTTGGAGGAGACTAGCGTCCAAGAGACCCAGTACTTC

D: TRBD2
size: -
J: TRBJ2-7
V: TRBV25-1
CDR3: CASSECPGGTCEQYF
DNA: TGTGCCAGCAGTGAATGTCCGGGAGGTACCTGCGAGCAGTACTTC

D: TRBD1
size: once
J: TRBJ1-2
V: TRBV28
CDR3: CASISGGRDRGLSNYGYTF
DNA: TGTGCCAGCATATCCGGGGGTCGGGACAGGGGTTTATCGAACTATGGCTACACCTTC